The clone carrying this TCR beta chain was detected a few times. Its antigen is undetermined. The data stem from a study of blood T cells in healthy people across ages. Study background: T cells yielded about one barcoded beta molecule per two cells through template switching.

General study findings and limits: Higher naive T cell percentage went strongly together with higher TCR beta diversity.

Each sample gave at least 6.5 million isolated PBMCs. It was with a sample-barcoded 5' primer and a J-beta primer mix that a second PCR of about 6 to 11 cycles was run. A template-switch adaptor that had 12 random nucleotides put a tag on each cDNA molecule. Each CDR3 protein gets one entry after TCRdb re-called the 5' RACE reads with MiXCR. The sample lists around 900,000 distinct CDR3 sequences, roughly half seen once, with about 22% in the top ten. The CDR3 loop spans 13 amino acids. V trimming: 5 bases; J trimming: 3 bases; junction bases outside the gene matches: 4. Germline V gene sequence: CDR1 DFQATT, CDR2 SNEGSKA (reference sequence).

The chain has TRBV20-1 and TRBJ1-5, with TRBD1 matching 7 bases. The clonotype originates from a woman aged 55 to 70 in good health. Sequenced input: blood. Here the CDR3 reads CSARQGSNQPQHF. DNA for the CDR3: TGCAGTGCTCGACAGGGATCCAATCAGCCCCAGCATTTT.